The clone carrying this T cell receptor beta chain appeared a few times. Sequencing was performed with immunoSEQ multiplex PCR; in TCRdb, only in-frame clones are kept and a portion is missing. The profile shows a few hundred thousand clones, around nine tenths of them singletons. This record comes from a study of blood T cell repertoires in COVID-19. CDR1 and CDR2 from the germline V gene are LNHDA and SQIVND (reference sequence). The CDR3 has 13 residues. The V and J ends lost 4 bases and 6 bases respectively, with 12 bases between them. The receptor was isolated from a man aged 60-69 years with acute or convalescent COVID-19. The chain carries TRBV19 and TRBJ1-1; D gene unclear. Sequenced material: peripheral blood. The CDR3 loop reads CASSTDLGAEAFF. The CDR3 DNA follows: TGTGCCAGTAGTACGGACTTGGGAGCTGAAGCTTTCTTT.